The entry that follows covers one T cell receptor beta chain sequence. Trimming cost V 5 bases and J 1 base; bases outside gene matches: 7. Germline values: CDR1 LNHDA, CDR2 SQIVND (reference sequence). There are 16 residues in the CDR3. This record comes from a study of blood T cell repertoires in COVID-19. Original analysis: It was from reference gene primer amplification that nucleated cell counts were estimated. TCRdb's table, derived via immunoSEQ multiplex PCR, lists solely in-frame clones and lacks some. V and J calls and clone size come straight from that table; D and trimming were deduced from the DNA. Of 67,000 or so clones in the sample, approximately 83% were seen once.

The chain combines TRBV19 with TRBJ2-7; the match to TRBD2 covers 11 bases. Sequenced material: peripheral blood. The receptor's source is a man between 70 and 80 years old with acute or convalescent COVID-19. This CDR3 is CASSLRGTSGSYEQYF. In DNA form, the CDR3 reads TGTGCCAGTAGTCTTAGGGGGACTAGCGGTTCCTACGAGCAGTACTTC.